One and the same sample provided the 3 T cell receptor beta chains below, sequenced in a study of blood T cell repertoires in COVID-19. Repertoires were generated with immunoSEQ multiplex PCR, while TCRdb's copy carries only in-frame clones and drops some. The sample has 290,000 or so clones, 80% to 85% seen once; the top ten hold approximately 5%. Sample: PBMCs or T cells enriched from blood (not recorded which). Every receptor here comes from a man aged 40-49 years who had been exposed to COVID-19.

The table lists this clone with a few counts. V is TRBV15 and J is TRBJ1-5; D uncertain. The CDR3 loop spans 12 amino acids. The V end was cut by 6 bases, the J end by 4 bases, with 7 bases between. Germline values: CDR1 LNHNV, CDR2 YYDKDF (reference sequence). The CDR3 spells CATSPHNQPQHF. CDR3 DNA: TGTGCCACCAGTCCCCATAATCAGCCCCAGCATTTT.

The chain links TRBV14 to TRBJ2-3; D might be TRBD2 (5 bases). Between the trimmed V and J ends, which lost 6 bases and 7 bases, there was a span of 20 bases. Germline values: CDR1 SGHDN, CDR2 FVKESK. CDR3 length: 15 amino acids. The CDR3 nucleotides read TGTGCCAGCAGTCCTCCGGGAATCCGGTCGTATACGCAGTATTTT. This gives the protein CASSPPGIRSYTQYF.

Here the CDR3 reads CASSVSGGTDTQYF. The CDR3 DNA reads as TGCGCCAGCAGCGTTAGCGGGGGGACAGATACGCAGTATTTT. The chain joins TRBV5-1 to TRBJ2-3, with 10 positions matching TRBD2. The CDR3 covers 14 residues. With V trimmed by 4 bases and J by 3 bases, 2 bases remained unmatched. The germline CDR1 and CDR2 sequences are SGHRS and YFSETQ.